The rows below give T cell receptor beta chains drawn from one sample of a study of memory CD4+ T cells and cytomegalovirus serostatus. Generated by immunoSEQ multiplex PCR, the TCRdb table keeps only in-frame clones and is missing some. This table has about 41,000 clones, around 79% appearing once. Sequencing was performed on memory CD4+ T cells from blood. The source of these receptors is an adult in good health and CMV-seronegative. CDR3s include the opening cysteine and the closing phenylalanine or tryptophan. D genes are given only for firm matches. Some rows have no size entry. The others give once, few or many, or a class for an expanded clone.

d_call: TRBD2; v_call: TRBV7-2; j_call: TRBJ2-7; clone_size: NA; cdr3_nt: TGTGCCAGCAGCTTAGGACCTAGCGGGGGGACCTCAGCCTACGAGCAGTACTTC; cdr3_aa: CASSLGPSGGTSAYEQYF
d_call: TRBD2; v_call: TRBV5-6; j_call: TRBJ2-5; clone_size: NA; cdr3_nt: TGTGCCAGCAGAATTCTCTCAGCGGGGCCCGGGGGGACCCAGTACTTC; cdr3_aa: CASRILSAGPGGTQYF
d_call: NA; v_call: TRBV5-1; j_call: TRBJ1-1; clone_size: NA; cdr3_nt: TGCGCCAGCAGCTTGGAGGCAACTGAGGCTTTCTTT; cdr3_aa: CASSLEATEAFF
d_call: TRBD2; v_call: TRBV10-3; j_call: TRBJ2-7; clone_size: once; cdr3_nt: TGTGCCATCAGTGAGTCTACTAGCGGGGTATCCGAGCAGTACTTC; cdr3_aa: CAISESTSGVSEQYF
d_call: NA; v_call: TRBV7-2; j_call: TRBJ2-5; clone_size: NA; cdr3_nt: TGTGCCAGCAGTAAAAGACAGGATGGGACCCAGTACTTC; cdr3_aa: CASSKRQDGTQYF
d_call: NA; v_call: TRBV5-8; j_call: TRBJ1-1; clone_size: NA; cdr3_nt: TGTGCCAGCAGCTTAGCAGGGCCTTCTTTCTTT; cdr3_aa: CASSLAGPSFF
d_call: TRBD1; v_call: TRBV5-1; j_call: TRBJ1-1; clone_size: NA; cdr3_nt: TGCGCCAGCAGCTTGGCCCCGGGACAGAAAGCTTTCTTT; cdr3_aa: CASSLAPGQKAFF
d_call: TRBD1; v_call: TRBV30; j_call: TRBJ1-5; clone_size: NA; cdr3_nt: TGTGCCTGGAGTGTTTCCGGGACAGGGGCAAATCAGCCCCAGCATTTT; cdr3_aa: CAWSVSGTGANQPQHF
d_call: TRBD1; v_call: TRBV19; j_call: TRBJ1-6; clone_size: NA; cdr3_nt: TGTGCCAGTAGTGGAACAGGGGGCGATTCACCCCTCCACTTT; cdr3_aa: CASSGTGGDSPLHF
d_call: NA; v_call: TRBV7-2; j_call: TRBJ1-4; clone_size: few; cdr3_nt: TGTGCCAGCAGCTTCCAGGGTAGGGAAAAACTGTTTTTT; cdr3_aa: CASSFQGREKLFF
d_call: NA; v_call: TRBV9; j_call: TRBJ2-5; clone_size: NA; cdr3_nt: TGTGCCAGCAGCGTAGCCGGGGGGCTCCAAGGGGCCCAGTACTTC; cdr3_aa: CASSVAGGLQGAQYF
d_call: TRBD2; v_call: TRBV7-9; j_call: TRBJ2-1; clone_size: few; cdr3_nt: TGTGCCAGCAGCTTACCCCCCCGGCTAGCGGGCAGATACAATGAGCAGTTCTTC; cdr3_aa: CASSLPPRLAGRYNEQFF
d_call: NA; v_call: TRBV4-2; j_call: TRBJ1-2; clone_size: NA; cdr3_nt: TGTGCCAGCAGCCAAGATCTAATTCGGGGAAAAGCTAACTATGGCTACACCTTC; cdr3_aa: CASSQDLIRGKANYGYTF
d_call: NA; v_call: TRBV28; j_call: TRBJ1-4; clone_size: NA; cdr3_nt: TGTGCCAGCAGTAACTTCGGGAGTTCTAATGAAAAACTGTTTTTT; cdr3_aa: CASSNFGSSNEKLFF
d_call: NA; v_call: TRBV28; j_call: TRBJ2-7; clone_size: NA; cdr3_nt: TGTGCCAGCAGAGCAGGGATGCTCTACGAGCAGTACTTC; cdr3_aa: CASRAGMLYEQYF
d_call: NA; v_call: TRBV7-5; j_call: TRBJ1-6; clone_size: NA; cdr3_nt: TGTGCCAGAAGCCCCCCCGGGACAGAGAATTCACCCCTCCACTTT; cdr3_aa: CARSPPGTENSPLHF
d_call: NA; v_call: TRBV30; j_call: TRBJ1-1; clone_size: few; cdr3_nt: TGTGCCTGGAGTGTTATGGGGAGAAACACTGAAGCTTTCTTT; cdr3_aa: CAWSVMGRNTEAFF
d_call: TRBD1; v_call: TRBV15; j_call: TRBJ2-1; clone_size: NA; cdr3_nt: TGTGCCACCAGCAGAGATGGACAGGGGACGAAAGACAATGAGCAGTTCTTC; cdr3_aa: CATSRDGQGTKDNEQFF
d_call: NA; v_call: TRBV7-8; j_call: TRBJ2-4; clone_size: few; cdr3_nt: TGTGCCAGCAGCTTCAGGCCCGAACCACCTGGGAACATTCAGTACTTC; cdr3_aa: CASSFRPEPPGNIQYF
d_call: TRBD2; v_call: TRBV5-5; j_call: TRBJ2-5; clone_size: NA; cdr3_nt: TGTGCCAGCAGCACGACACTAGCGACCCAAGAGACCCAGTACTTC; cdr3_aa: CASSTTLATQETQYF